This TCR beta chain originates from a study of OX40 agonist ivuxolimab in advanced cancers. Across the whole study: Previous treatment with anti-PD-1, anti-PD-L1 or anti-CTLA-4 therapy was allowed; over 35% had received some. General observations from the study: At 0.1 to 3.0 mg/kg, clonal expansion of CD4+ and CD8+ blood T cells had occurred by week 6.

Samples of blood were obtained at baseline, on cycle 4 day 1, and on cycle 7 day 1. Only in-frame clones appear in the TCRdb table, and some are missing; sequencing was by immunoSEQ multiplex PCR. This sample carries about 68,000 clones, around four fifths of them seen once, and the ten largest clones take approximately 11%. Germline V gene lookup returns CDR1 MDHEN and CDR2 SYDVKM. Trimming left V 8 bases short and J 4 bases short, with 17 bases between. The CDR3 has 14 residues. Only one count was recorded for this clone. What it recognizes is unknown. The sequence derives from an adult with an advanced solid tumor such as melanoma, head and neck, liver or kidney cancer. This chain connects TRBV28 to TRBJ1-1; no definite D call. Material: CD4+ or CD8+ T cells sorted from blood, obtained in a trial of the OX40 agonist ivuxolimab. The CDR3 sequence is CASPGEGSGTEAFF. The DNA for the CDR3 is TGTGCCAGCCCCGGTGAGGGAAGTGGCACTGAAGCTTTCTTT.